This T cell receptor beta chain was recovered during a study of cytomegalovirus exposure and HLA in healthy donors. In its sample, this clone was seen once. Antigen specificity is unknown. Primers: 60 Vbeta forward and 13 Jbeta reverse. In the authors' methods: Later, an analysis found roughly 80 million unique TCR beta chains, and 8.5 million to 12 million of these were shared. TCRdb's table, derived via immunoSEQ multiplex PCR, lists solely in-frame clones and lacks some. For V, J and clone size, that table is used; D and trimming come from the DNA. The repertoire holds some 170,000 clones, with 80% as singletons. Germline V gene lookup returns CDR1 SGHRS and CDR2 YFSETQ. The trim removed 0 bases at V and 1 base at J, leaving 3 bases unmatched. The CDR3 is 16 amino acids. Overall study findings and caveats: Reports indicated that the classifier achieved high specificity and sensitivity in diagnosing cytomegalovirus status. In a later analysis, HLA-associated TCR beta chains were more clonally expanded than equally common others. The dataset shows that most TCR sequences were rare, while some public TCRs occurred in many donors.

The receptor was isolated from a man younger than 30 in good health and CMV-seropositive. Sequencing was performed on PBMCs. The chain recombines TRBV5-1 with TRBJ2-2; 7 nucleotides match TRBD1. CDR3: CASSLAGQLNTGELFF. In nucleotides, the CDR3 is TGCGCCAGCAGCTTGGCGGGACAGCTGAACACCGGGGAGCTGTTTTTT.